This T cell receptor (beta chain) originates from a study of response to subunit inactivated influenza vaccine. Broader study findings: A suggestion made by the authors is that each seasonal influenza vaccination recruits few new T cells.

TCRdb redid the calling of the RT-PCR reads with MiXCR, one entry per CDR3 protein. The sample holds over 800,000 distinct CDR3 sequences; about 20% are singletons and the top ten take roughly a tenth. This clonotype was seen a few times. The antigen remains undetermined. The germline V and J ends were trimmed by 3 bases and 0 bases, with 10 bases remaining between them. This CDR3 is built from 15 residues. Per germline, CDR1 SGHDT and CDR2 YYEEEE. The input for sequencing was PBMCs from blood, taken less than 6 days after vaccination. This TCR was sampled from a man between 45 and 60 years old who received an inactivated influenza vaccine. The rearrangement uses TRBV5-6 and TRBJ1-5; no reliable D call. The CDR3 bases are TGTGCCAGCAGCTCGCTCCTCTATAGCAATCAGCCCCAGCATTTT. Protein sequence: CASSSLLYSNQPQHF. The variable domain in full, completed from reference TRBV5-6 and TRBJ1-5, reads DAGVTQSPTHLIKTRGQQVTLRCSPKSGHDTVSWYQQALGQGPQFIFQYYEEEERQRGNFPDRFSGHQFPNYSSELNVNALLLGDSALYLCASSSLLYSNQPQHFGDGTRLSIL.